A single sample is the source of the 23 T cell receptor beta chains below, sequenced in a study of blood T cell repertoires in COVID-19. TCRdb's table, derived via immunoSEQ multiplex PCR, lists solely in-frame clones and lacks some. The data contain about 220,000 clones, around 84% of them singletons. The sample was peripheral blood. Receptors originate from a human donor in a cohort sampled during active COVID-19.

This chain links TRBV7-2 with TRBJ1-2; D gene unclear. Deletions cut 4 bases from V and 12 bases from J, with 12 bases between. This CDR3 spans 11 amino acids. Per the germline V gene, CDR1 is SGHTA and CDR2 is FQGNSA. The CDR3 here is CASSSALVNTF. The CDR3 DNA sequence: TGTGCCAGCAGCTCCGCACTTGTCAACACCTTC.

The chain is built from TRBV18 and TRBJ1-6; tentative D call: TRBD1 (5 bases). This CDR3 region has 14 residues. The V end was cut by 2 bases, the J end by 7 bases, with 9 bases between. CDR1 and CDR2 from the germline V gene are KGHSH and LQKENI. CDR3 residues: CASSPAGGNSPLHF. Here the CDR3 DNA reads TGTGCCAGCTCACCAGCCGGGGGAAATTCACCCCTCCACTTT.

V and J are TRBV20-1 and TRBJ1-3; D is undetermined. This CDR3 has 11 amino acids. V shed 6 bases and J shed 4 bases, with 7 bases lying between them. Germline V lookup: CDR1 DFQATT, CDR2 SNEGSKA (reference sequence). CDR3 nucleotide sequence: TGCAGTGCGCACGGGGGAAACACCATATATTTT. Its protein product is CSAHGGNTIYF.

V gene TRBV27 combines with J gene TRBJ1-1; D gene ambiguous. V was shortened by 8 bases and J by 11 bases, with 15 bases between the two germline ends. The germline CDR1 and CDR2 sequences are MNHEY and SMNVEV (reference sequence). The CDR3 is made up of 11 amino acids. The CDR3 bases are TGTGCCAGCGGGCGGGGAGGGTATGCTTTCTTT. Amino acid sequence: CASGRGGYAFF.

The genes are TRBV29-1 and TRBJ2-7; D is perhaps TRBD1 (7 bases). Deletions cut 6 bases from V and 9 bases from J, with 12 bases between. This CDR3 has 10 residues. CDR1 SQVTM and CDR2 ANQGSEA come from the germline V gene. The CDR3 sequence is CSVRDSGQYF. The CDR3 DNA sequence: TGCAGCGTGCGGGACAGCGGGCAGTACTTC.

In nucleotides, the CDR3 is TGTGCCAGCTCACCGACAGGGGAGGCATACTACGAGCAGTACTTC. Its protein is CASSPTGEAYYEQYF. This rearrangement joins TRBV18 to TRBJ2-7; 8 nucleotides agree with TRBD1. Germline loops: CDR1 KGHSH, CDR2 LQKENI. V was pared by 3 bases and J by 3 bases, with 7 bases of the junction left unmatched. This CDR3 is 15 amino acids long.

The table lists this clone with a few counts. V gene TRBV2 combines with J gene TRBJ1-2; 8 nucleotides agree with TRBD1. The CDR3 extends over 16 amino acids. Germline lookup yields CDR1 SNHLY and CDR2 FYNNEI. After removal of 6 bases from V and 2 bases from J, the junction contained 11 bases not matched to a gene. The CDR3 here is CASRVGVTGGNYGYTF. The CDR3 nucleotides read TGTGCCAGCAGGGTCGGGGTCACAGGGGGGAACTATGGCTACACCTTC.

In nucleotides, the CDR3 is TGTGCCAGCAGCTTAGCTCGGGGGACTGAGGGTAACGAGCAGTACTTC. Encoded protein: CASSLARGTEGNEQYF. The chain uses TRBV7-2 and TRBJ2-7, with D possibly being TRBD2 (6 bases). Between the trimmed V and J ends, which lost 0 bases and 5 bases, there was a span of 17 bases. Germline values: CDR1 SGHTA, CDR2 FQGNSA. The CDR3 covers 16 residues. Full variable domain (remainder filled in from reference TRBV7-2 and TRBJ2-7): GAGVSQSPSNKVTEKGKDVELRCDPISGHTALYWYRQSLGQGLEFLIYFQGNSAPDKSGLPSDRFSAERTGGSVSTLTIQRTQQEDSAVYLCASSLARGTEGNEQYFGPGTRLTVT.

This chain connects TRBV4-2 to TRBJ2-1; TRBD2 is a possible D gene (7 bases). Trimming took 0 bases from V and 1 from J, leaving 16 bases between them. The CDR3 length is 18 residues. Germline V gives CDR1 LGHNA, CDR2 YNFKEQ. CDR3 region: CASSQDEIGGASYNEQFF. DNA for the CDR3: TGTGCCAGCAGCCAAGATGAAATAGGGGGGGCTTCCTACAATGAGCAGTTCTTC.

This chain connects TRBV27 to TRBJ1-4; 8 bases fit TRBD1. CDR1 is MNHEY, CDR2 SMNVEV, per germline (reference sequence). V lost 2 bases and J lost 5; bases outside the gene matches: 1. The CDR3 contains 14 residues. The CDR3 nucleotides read TGTGCCAGCAGTTTACGACAGGGGAATGAAAAACTGTTTTTT. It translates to CASSLRQGNEKLFF.

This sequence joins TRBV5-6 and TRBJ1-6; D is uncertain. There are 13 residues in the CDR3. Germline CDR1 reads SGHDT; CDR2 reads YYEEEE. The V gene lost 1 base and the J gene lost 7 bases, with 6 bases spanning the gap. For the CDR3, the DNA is TGTGCCAGCAGCTTGCGAGTGAATTCACCCCTCCACTTT. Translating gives CASSLRVNSPLHF.

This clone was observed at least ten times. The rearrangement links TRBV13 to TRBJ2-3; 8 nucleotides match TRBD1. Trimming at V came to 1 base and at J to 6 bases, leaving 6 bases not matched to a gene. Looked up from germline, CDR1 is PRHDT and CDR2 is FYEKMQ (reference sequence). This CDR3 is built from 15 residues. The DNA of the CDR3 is TGTGCCAGCAGCTTAGAAGCGGACAGGGCGGATACGCAGTATTTT. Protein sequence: CASSLEADRADTQYF.

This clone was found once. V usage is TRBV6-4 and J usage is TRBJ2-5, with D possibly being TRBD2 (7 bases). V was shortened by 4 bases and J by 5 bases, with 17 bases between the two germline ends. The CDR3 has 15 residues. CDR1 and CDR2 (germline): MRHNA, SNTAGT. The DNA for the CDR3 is TGTGCCAGCAGTGCGACCTCAGAGGGGGGGGAGACCCAGTACTTC. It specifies CASSATSEGGETQYF.

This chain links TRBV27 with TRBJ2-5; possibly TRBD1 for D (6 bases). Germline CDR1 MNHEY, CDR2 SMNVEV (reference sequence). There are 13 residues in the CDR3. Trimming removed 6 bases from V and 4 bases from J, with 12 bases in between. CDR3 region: CASRTLGAETQYF. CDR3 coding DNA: TGTGCCAGCAGGACGTTGGGGGCAGAGACCCAGTACTTC.

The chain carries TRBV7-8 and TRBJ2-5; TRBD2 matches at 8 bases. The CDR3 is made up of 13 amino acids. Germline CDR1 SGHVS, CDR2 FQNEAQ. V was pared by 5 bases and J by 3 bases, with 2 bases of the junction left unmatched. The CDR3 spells CASSPGLEETQYF. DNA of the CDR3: TGTGCCAGCAGCCCGGGACTAGAAGAGACCCAGTACTTC.

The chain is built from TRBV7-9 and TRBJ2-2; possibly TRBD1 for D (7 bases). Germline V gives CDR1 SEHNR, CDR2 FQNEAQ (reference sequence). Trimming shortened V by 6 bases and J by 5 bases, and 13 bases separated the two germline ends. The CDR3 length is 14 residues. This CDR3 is CASRGQGGTGELFF. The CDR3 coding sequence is TGTGCCAGCAGGGGTCAGGGGGGAACCGGGGAGCTGTTTTTT. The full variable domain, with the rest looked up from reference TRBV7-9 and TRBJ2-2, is DTGVSQNPRHKITKRGQNVTFRCDPISEHNRLYWYRQTLGQGPEFLTYFQNEAQLEKSRLLSDRFSAERPKGSFSTLEIQRTEQGDSAMYLCASRGQGGTGELFFGEGSRLTVL.

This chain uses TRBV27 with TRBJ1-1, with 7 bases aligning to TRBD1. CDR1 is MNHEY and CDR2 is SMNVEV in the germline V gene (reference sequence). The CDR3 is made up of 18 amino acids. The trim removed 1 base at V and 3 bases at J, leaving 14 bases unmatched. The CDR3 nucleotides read TGTGCCAGCAGTTTATTCTCCGGGACAGATAACTTCCACACTGAAGCTTTCTTT. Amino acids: CASSLFSGTDNFHTEAFF.

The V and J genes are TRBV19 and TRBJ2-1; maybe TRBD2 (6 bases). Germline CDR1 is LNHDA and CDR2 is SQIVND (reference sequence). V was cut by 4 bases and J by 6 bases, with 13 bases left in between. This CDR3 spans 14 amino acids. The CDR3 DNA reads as TGTGCCAGTAGTAAAGGCGGGAACGCCAATGAGCAGTTCTTC. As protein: CASSKGGNANEQFF. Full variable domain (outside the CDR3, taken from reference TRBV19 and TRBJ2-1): DGGITQSPKYLFRKEGQNVTLSCEQNLNHDAMYWYRQDPGQGLRLIYYSQIVNDFQKGDIAEGYSVSREKKESFPLTVTSAQKNPTAFYLCASSKGGNANEQFFGPGTRLTVL.

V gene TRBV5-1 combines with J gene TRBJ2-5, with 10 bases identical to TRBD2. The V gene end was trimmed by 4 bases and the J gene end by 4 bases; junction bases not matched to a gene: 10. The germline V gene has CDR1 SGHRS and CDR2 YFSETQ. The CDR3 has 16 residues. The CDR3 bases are TGCGCCAGCAGCGCCATACTAGCGGGGAGTGGAGAGACCCAGTACTTC. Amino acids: CASSAILAGSGETQYF.

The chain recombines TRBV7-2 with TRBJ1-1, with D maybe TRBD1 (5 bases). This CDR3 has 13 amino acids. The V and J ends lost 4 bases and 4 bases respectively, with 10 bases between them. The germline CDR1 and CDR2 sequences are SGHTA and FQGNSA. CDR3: CASSYRGGTEAFF. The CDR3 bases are TGTGCCAGCAGCTATAGGGGAGGCACTGAAGCTTTCTTT.

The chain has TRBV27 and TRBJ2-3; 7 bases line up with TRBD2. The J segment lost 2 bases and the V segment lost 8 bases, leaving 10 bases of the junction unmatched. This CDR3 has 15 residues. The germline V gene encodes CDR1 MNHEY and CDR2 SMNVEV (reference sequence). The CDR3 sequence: CASFDSGRATDTQYF. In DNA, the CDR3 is TGTGCCAGCTTCGATAGCGGGCGGGCCACAGATACGCAGTATTTT.

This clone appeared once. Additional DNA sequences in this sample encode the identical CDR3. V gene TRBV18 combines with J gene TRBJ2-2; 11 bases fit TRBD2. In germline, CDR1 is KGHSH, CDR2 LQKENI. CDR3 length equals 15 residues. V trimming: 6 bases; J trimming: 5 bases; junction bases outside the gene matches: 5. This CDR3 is CASSLGTSGTGELFF. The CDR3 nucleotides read TGTGCCAGCTCTCTCGGGACTAGCGGAACCGGGGAGCTGTTTTTT.

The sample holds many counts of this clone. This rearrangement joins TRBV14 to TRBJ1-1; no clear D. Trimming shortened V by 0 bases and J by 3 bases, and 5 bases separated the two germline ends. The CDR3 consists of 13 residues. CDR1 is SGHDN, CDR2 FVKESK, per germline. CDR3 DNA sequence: TGTGCCAGCAGCCAAGAGCGCGACACTGAAGCTTTCTTT. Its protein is CASSQERDTEAFF.